This T cell receptor beta chain stems from a study of T cell responses to AZD1222 COVID-19 vaccine. Study-wide points: It should be noted that donors were predominantly white British and more often female, and clonal diversity was possibly underestimated.

The trim removed 4 bases at V and 3 bases at J, leaving 2 bases unmatched. Germline CDR1 is SGHRS and CDR2 is YFSETQ. The CDR3 extends over 13 amino acids. A word on this clone: The antigen is not known.

The assay was immunoSEQ multiplex PCR, and TCRdb's table has in-frame clones only and misses some. The table lists roughly 99,000 clones, approximately 90% of them singletons, with roughly 5% in the top ten. Second-dose intervals of approximately 4 or approximately 12 weeks were pooled. The clonotype comes from an adult who received the AZD1222 COVID-19 vaccine. The material was peripheral blood, obtained 28 days after the second AZD1222 dose. V gene TRBV5-1 combines with J gene TRBJ2-7, with TRBD1 matching over 9 bases. CDR3 coding DNA: TGCGCCAGCAGCGGGACAGGGTTCTACGAGCAGTACTTC. It codes for CASSGTGFYEQYF.